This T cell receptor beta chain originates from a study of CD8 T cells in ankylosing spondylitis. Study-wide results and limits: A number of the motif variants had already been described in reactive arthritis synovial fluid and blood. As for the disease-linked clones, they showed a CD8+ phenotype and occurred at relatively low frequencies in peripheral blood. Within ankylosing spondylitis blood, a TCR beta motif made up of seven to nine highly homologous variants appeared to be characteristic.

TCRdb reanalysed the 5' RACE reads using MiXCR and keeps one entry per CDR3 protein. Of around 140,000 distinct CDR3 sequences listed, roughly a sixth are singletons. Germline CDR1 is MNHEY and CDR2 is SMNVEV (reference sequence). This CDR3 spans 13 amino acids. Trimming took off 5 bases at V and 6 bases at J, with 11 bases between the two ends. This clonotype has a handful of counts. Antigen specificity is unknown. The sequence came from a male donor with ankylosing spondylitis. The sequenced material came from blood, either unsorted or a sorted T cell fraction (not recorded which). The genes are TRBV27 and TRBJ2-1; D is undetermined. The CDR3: CASSPDLLNEQFF. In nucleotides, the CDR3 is TGTGCCAGCAGTCCGGATCTTCTCAATGAGCAGTTCTTC.